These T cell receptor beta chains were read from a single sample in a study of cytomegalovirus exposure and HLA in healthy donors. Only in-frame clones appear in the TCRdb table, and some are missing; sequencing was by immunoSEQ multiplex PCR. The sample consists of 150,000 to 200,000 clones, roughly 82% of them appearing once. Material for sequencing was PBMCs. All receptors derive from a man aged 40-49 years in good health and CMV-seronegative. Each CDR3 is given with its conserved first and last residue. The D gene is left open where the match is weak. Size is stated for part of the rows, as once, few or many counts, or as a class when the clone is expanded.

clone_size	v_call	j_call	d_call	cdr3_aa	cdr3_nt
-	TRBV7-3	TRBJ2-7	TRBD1	CASSLQGVPYEQYF	TGTGCCAGCAGCTTACAGGGGGTTCCTTACGAGCAGTACTTC
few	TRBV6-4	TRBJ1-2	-	CASSETGVNYGYTF	TGTGCCAGCAGTGAGACGGGAGTTAACTATGGCTACACCTTC
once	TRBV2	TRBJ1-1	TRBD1	CASSESRDRGANTEAFF	TGTGCCAGCAGTGAAAGTCGGGACAGGGGGGCGAACACTGAAGCTTTCTTT
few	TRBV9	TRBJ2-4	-	CASSANRIQYF	TGTGCCAGCAGCGCCAATCGGATTCAGTACTTC
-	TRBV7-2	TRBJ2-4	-	CASSSDWFAPKNIQYF	TGTGCCAGCAGCTCGGACTGGTTTGCGCCCAAAAACATTCAGTACTTC
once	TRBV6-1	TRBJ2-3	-	CASRGGRVVTDTQYF	TGTGCCAGCAGAGGGGGACGGGTAGTCACAGATACGCAGTATTTT
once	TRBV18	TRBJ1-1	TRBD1	CASSPRQGTEAFF	TGTGCCAGCTCACCAAGACAGGGAACTGAAGCTTTCTTT
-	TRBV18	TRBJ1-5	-	CASSWDTMSRSNQPQHF	TGTGCCAGCTCCTGGGACACGATGAGCCGTAGCAATCAGCCCCAGCATTTT
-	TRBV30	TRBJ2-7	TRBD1	CACIGQGSSYEQYF	TGTGCCTGTATCGGACAGGGTAGCTCCTACGAGCAGTACTTC
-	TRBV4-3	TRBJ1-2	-	CASSQGHSGGYGYTF	TGCGCCAGCAGCCAAGGACACTCCGGGGGCTATGGCTACACCTTC
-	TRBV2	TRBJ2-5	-	CASSDPETQYF	TGTGCCAGCAGTGATCCGGAGACCCAGTACTTC
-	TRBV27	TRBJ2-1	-	CASSFPGEAQFF	TGTGCCAGCAGTTTTCCCGGGGAGGCGCAGTTCTTC
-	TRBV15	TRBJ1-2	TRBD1	CATSRPQGQGANYGYTF	TGTGCCACCAGCAGACCCCAGGGACAGGGTGCCAACTATGGCTACACCTTC
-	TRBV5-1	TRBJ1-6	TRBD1	CASSQTGDSPLHF	TGCGCCAGCAGCCAGACAGGGGATTCACCCCTCCACTTT
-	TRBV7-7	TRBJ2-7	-	CASSLTGLQEQYF	TGTGCTAGCAGCTTGACAGGTCTCCAGGAGCAGTACTTC
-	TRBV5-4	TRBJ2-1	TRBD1	CASSSRDRGVKEQFF	TGTGCCAGCAGCTCGAGGGACAGGGGTGTGAAAGAGCAGTTCTTC
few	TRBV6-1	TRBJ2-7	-	CATHHLSSYEQYF	TGTGCCACCCACCACCTTAGCTCCTACGAGCAGTACTTC
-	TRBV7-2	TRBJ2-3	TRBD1	CASSGTGVTDTQYF	TGTGCCAGCAGCGGAACAGGGGTGACAGATACGCAGTATTTT
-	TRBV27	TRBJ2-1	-	CASSPGQWSYNEQFF	TGTGCCAGCAGTCCTGGACAGTGGTCCTACAATGAGCAGTTCTTC
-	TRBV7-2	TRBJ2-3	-	CASSLVPFGDTQYF	TGTGCCAGCAGTCTGGTCCCCTTCGGAGATACGCAGTATTTT